Presented here are 9 T cell receptor beta chains from one specimen sequenced in a study of cytomegalovirus exposure and HLA in healthy donors. PCR amplification relied on 60 Vbeta primers (plus 13 Jbeta primers). Clones were sequenced by immunoSEQ multiplex PCR, and TCRdb holds only the in-frame ones, with some missing. The sample yields 150,000 or so clones, about 80% seen once. Sequenced: PBMCs. All receptors derive from a male donor in good health and CMV-seronegative.

The V gene is TRBV5-5, the J gene TRBJ1-3; no clear D gene. V lost 3 bases to trimming and J lost 3 bases, with 10 bases between them. The CDR3 runs to 14 residues. Germline CDR1 and CDR2: SGHKS and YYEKEE (reference sequence). The CDR3 DNA is TGTGCCAGCAGCTGGGCGGGTAGTGGAAACACCATATATTTT. Residues: CASSWAGSGNTIYF.

The table lists this clone with a count of one. V gene TRBV7-2 combines with J gene TRBJ2-1; 9 nucleotides match TRBD2. The junction had 6 bases not matched to a gene; V was cut back by 3 bases and J by 0 bases. Germline V gene data show CDR1 as SGHTA and CDR2 as FQGNSA. There are 17 residues in the CDR3. This CDR3 is CASSLGLAGNSYNEQFF. The CDR3, as DNA: TGTGCCAGCAGCTTGGGGCTAGCGGGGAACTCCTACAATGAGCAGTTCTTC. Combining the CDR3 with reference TRBV7-2 and TRBJ2-1 gives the whole variable domain GAGVSQSPSNKVTEKGKDVELRCDPISGHTALYWYRQSLGQGLEFLIYFQGNSAPDKSGLPSDRFSAERTGGSVSTLTIQRTQQEDSAVYLCASSLGLAGNSYNEQFFGPGTRLTVL.

This clone was detected a few times. The CDR3 is CASSPSYYGYTF. The CDR3 bases are TGTGCCAGCAGTCCTAGTTACTATGGCTACACCTTC. The chain couples TRBV7-2 to TRBJ1-2; D unclear. The CDR3 has 12 residues. Germline CDR1 SGHTA, CDR2 FQGNSA. Trimming removed 6 bases at V and 3 bases at J, with 8 bases between.

The chain has TRBV15 and TRBJ1-6; 9 bases map to TRBD1. Germline assignment: CDR1 LNHNV and CDR2 YYDKDF (reference sequence). The CDR3 consists of 15 residues. The V segment lost 6 bases and the J segment 9 bases; nucleotides outside the gene matches: 9. CDR3: CATRLDRGLGSPLHF. CDR3 sequence (DNA): TGTGCCACCAGACTGGACAGGGGACTCGGTTCACCCCTCCACTTT.

The CDR3 sequence is CASTPRQGYNSPLHF. The DNA for the CDR3 is TGTGCCAGCACTCCTAGACAGGGTTATAATTCACCCCTCCACTTT. The genes are TRBV2 and TRBJ1-6, with 7 bases matching TRBD1. The length of the CDR3 is 15 residues. Germline CDR1 and CDR2: SNHLY and FYNNEI. V gave up 7 bases and J gave up 4 bases; unmatched junction bases: 7.

This clone has only a few counts. V and J are TRBV9 and TRBJ1-1; TRBD1 agrees at 7 bases. The germline gives CDR1 SGDLS, CDR2 YYNGEE. This CDR3 comprises 15 residues. V was pared by 3 bases and J by 0 bases, with 5 bases of the junction left unmatched. Here the CDR3 reads CASSAADRMNTEAFF. CDR3 bases: TGTGCCAGCAGCGCAGCGGACAGGATGAACACTGAAGCTTTCTTT.

The genes are TRBV7-7 and TRBJ2-1, with a possible D match to TRBD2 (6 bases). The V gene lost 1 base and the J gene lost 0 bases, with 7 bases spanning the gap. The CDR3 runs to 15 residues. CDR1 and CDR2 from the germline V gene are SSHAT and FNYEAQ (reference sequence). Written as DNA, the CDR3 is TGTGCCAGCAGCTTAGACGGGAGCTCCTACAATGAGCAGTTCTTC. It is translated as CASSLDGSSYNEQFF.

The chain recombines TRBV7-2 with TRBJ2-7, with D possibly matching TRBD2 (6 bases). Germline CDR1 SGHTA, CDR2 FQGNSA. This CDR3 has 13 amino acids. Trimming removed 5 bases from V and 4 bases from J, with 12 bases in between. CDR3 protein: CASSPQGGYEQYF. The CDR3 nucleotides read TGTGCCAGCAGCCCCCAGGGAGGATACGAGCAGTACTTC.

The rearrangement uses TRBV4-3 and TRBJ2-3, with a possible D match to TRBD2 (5 bases). The V gene's germline CDR1 is LGHNA and CDR2 YSLEER. This CDR3 has 16 amino acids. The ends were cut back, 0 bases at V and 0 bases at J, with 10 bases in the middle. CDR3: CASSQEVSGSTDTQYF. CDR3 coding DNA: TGCGCCAGCAGCCAAGAGGTCTCGGGGAGCACAGATACGCAGTATTTT.